These 27 T cell receptor beta chains were sequenced from one sample in a study of T cells in Graves' hyperthyroidism and ophthalmopathy. Amplification yielded TCR beta CDR3 regions, with RNA transcripts as the source. The HTBI primer set served for first-round RT-PCR of the TCR CDR3. TCRdb ran MiXCR on the multiplex PCR reads and lists one entry per CDR3 protein. The sample yields 550,000 to 800,000 distinct CDR3 sequences, roughly 15% seen once. Sequenced sample: blood. The receptors were sampled from a man aged 18 to 35 with Graves' hyperthyroidism.

In this sample, this clonotype turned up a few times. The genes are TRBV4-3 and TRBJ1-2; TRBD1 agrees at 10 bases. CDR3 length equals 17 residues. CDR1 and CDR2 (germline): LGHNA, YSLEER. The V and J ends lost 1 base and 8 bases, in that order; junction bases with no gene match: 13. CDR3 loop: CASSQAPGQGYMKGYTF. In nucleotides, the CDR3 is TGCGCCAGCAGCCAAGCGCCGGGACAGGGGTATATGAAGGGCTACACCTTC.

This clonotype was counted only a few times. The chain recombines TRBV7-2 with TRBJ2-7; 9 positions agree with TRBD2. The germline V gene has CDR1 SGHTA and CDR2 FQGNSA. This CDR3 spans 16 amino acids. J was trimmed by 2 bases and V by 5 bases; bases with no gene match: 10. The CDR3 DNA reads TGTGCCAGCAGCCGTCTAGCGGGACCTACCCCCTACGAGCAGTACTTC. Protein: CASSRLAGPTPYEQYF.

Only a few counts were recorded for this clonotype. In nucleotides, the CDR3 is TGTGCCAGCAGTCCGCCGCTAGACATCGGGGAGCTGTTTTTT. Its translation: CASSPPLDIGELFF. This sequence joins TRBV28 and TRBJ2-2; no clear D gene. Germline V gene lookup returns CDR1 MDHEN and CDR2 SYDVKM. The V end was cut by 5 bases, the J end by 7 bases, with 14 bases between. CDR3 size: 14 residues. Combining the CDR3 with reference TRBV28 and TRBJ2-2 gives the whole variable domain DVKVTQSSRYLVKRTGEKVFLECVQDMDHENMFWYRQDPGLGLRLIYFSYDVKMKEKGDIPEGYSVSREKKERFSLILESASTNQTSMYLCASSPPLDIGELFFGEGSRLTVL.

This clonotype was counted only a few times. The chain uses TRBV5-4 and TRBJ2-1; D might be TRBD1 (5 bases). Germline lookup yields CDR1 SGHNT and CDR2 YYREEE (reference sequence). The CDR3 contains 16 residues. Trimming removed 7 bases at V and 3 bases at J, with 20 bases between. CDR3 loop: CASRDSMGRFYNEQFF. The CDR3, as DNA: TGTGCCAGCCGAGATTCTATGGGGCGGTTCTACAATGAGCAGTTCTTC. Full variable domain (outside the CDR3, taken from reference TRBV5-4 and TRBJ2-1): ETGVTQSPTHLIKTRGQQVTLRCSSQSGHNTVSWYQQALGQGPQFIFQYYREEENGRGNFPPRFSGLQFPNYSSELNVNALELDDSALYLCASRDSMGRFYNEQFFGPGTRLTVL.

This clonotype occurred many times. J is TRBJ2-1 and V is TRBV20-1; TRBD2 aligns across 10 bases. Germline trimming cut 4 bases from V and 6 bases from J; bases unmatched to any gene: 6. CDR1 DFQATT and CDR2 SNEGSKA come from the germline V gene (reference sequence). CDR3 size: 14 residues. The CDR3 reads CSAISGRAINEQFF. DNA of the CDR3: TGCAGTGCTATCAGCGGGAGGGCCATCAATGAGCAGTTCTTC.

V is TRBV5-4 and J is TRBJ2-3, with unresolved D. With 0 bases removed from V and 6 bases from J, the gap between germline ends came to 8 bases. The CDR3 runs 13 residues. Germline CDR1 SGHNT, CDR2 YYREEE (reference sequence). The CDR3, as DNA: TGTGCCAGCAGCTTGGAATTAGATGATACGCAGTATTTT. As protein: CASSLELDDTQYF.

Ten or more counts support this clonotype. The rearrangement uses TRBV28 and TRBJ1-1; 7 bases map to TRBD1. This CDR3 has 17 amino acids. Losses at the gene ends were 1 base for V and 4 bases for J; bases not matched to a gene: 12. Germline CDR1 is MDHEN and CDR2 is SYDVKM. In DNA form, the CDR3 reads TGTGCCAGCAGTTTATTCGGTGGGGGCAGGGGGATCACTGAAGCTTTCTTT. Its protein is CASSLFGGGRGITEAFF.

This clonotype has just a few counts. The chain carries TRBV12-3 or TRBV12-4 and TRBJ2-5, with 7 bases identical to TRBD1. Trimming took 5 bases from V and 2 from J; bases not matched to a gene: 11. CDR3 length: 16 residues. CDR3: CASSPGGRGIQETQYF. The CDR3 DNA sequence: TGTGCCAGCAGTCCAGGGGGAAGGGGGATACAAGAGACCCAGTACTTC.

The rearrangement joins TRBV6-2 or TRBV6-3 to TRBJ1-4, with D unclear. Germline-derived CDR1 and CDR2 are MNHEY and SVGEGT. V was trimmed by 0 bases and J by 6 bases, leaving 17 bases between them. The CDR3 consists of 17 residues. The CDR3 nucleotides read TGTGCCAGCAGTTACTCGACCAGGCGGCAGGCGGATGAAAAACTGTTTTTT. This gives the protein CASSYSTRRQADEKLFF.

The chain carries TRBV6-2 or TRBV6-3 and TRBJ2-7; D unclear. This CDR3 has 13 amino acids. Germline values: CDR1 MNHEY, CDR2 SVGEGT. The V gene lost 2 bases and the J gene lost 1 base, with 6 bases spanning the gap. The CDR3 loop reads CASSYAKSYEQYF. CDR3 bases: TGTGCCAGCAGTTACGCTAAATCCTACGAGCAGTACTTC.

The J gene is TRBJ2-3, the V gene TRBV5-8; 12 bases map to TRBD2. Germline CDR1 reads SGHTS; CDR2 reads YDEGEE. V dropped 3 bases and J dropped 4; count of bases not matched to a gene: 15. The CDR3 runs to 19 residues. CDR3 residues: CASSYSLLTSGRHSDTQYF. The CDR3 DNA sequence: TGTGCCAGCAGCTACTCACTGCTGACTAGCGGGAGACATTCAGATACGCAGTATTTT.

In regard to this clonotype: With a much larger clone just one base away, this may be a read error. The V call is TRBV20-1, the J call TRBJ1-1; weak D call: TRBD1 (6 bases). In germline, CDR1 is DFQATT, CDR2 SNEGSKA (reference sequence). The length of the CDR3 is 14 residues. V lost 6 bases, J lost 3 bases, and 17 bases lay in between. The CDR3 nucleotides are TGCAGTGCCACCGGGACAAGGAGTTACACTGAAGCTTTCTTT. Translating it yields CSATGTRSYTEAFF.

This clonotype occurred many times. V is TRBV28 and J is TRBJ2-7, with D unresolved. This CDR3 is 14 amino acids long. The germline CDR1 and CDR2 sequences are MDHEN and SYDVKM. With 7 bases removed from V and 3 bases from J, the gap between germline ends came to 16 bases. CDR3 sequence: CASTTGSFLYEQYF. DNA for the CDR3: TGTGCCAGCACCACTGGAAGTTTCCTCTACGAGCAGTACTTC.

This clonotype came up many times. The chain employs TRBV27 and TRBJ2-7; 7 positions agree with TRBD1. The V gene end was trimmed by 2 bases and the J gene end by 6 bases; junction bases not matched to a gene: 13. The CDR3 spans 16 residues. Germline V gene sequence: CDR1 MNHEY, CDR2 SMNVEV (reference sequence). The CDR3 coding sequence is TGTGCCAGCAGTTTACTCTCGAGGCAGGGGGTCAGCGAGCAGTACTTC. Amino acid sequence: CASSLLSRQGVSEQYF.

Of note for this clonotype: One end of the junction does not line up with germline, which may come from a read error. The CDR3 spells CASTLDSSKNIQYF. The DNA for the CDR3 is TGTGCCAGCACCTTAGACAGTTCCAAAAACATTCAGTACTTC. The rearrangement uses TRBV11-2 and TRBJ2-4; TRBD1 might be the D (5 bases). Germline V CDR1 and CDR2: SGHAT, FQNNGV. The CDR3 is made up of 14 amino acids. Filled out from reference TRBV11-2 and TRBJ2-4, the complete variable domain reads EAGVAQSPRYKIIEKRQSVAFWCNPISGHATLYWYQQILGQGPKLLIQFQNNGVVDDSQLPKDRFSAERLKGVDSTLKIQPAKLEDSAVYLCASTLDSSKNIQYFGAGTRLSVL.

V and J are TRBV20-1 and TRBJ2-1, with 10 bases lining up with TRBD2. With V trimmed by 1 base and J by 6 bases, 12 bases remained unmatched. Germline V gives CDR1 DFQATT, CDR2 SNEGSKA (reference sequence). The CDR3 is made up of 17 amino acids. CDR3 region: CSARVTSGTPRSNEQFF. DNA of the CDR3: TGCAGTGCTAGAGTCACTAGCGGGACTCCCCGTTCCAATGAGCAGTTCTTC.

Ten or more counts support this clonotype. V gene TRBV9 combines with J gene TRBJ1-2; a possible D gene is TRBD1 (5 bases). Trimming removed 3 bases from V and 6 bases from J, with 18 bases in between. The CDR3 spans 15 residues. Looked up from germline, CDR1 is SGDLS and CDR2 is YYNGEE. CDR3 nucleotide sequence: TGTGCCAGCAGCGCGGAGTTGTGGGGCGCAGATGGCTACACCTTC. Amino acid sequence: CASSAELWGADGYTF.

V is TRBV4-1 and J is TRBJ2-5; D is perhaps TRBD2 (6 bases). The CDR3 runs 16 residues. Germline V gives CDR1 MGHRA, CDR2 YSYEKL. Trimming pared 6 bases from V and 4 bases from J, leaving 21 bases between. The CDR3 region has the DNA TGCGCCAGCAGGGGTGTGGGAGGAGGGCGGGGAGAGACCCAGTACTTC. Protein sequence: CASRGVGGGRGETQYF.

This clonotype was seen at least ten times. V usage is TRBV12-3 or TRBV12-4 and J usage is TRBJ2-7; D tentatively reads TRBD1 or TRBD2 (5 bases each). There are 15 residues in the CDR3. The germline V and J ends were trimmed by 2 bases and 5 bases, with 16 bases remaining between them. The CDR3 here is CASSLSGTGDDEQYF. The CDR3 DNA reads TGTGCCAGCAGTTTATCTGGGACCGGGGACGACGAGCAGTACTTC.

This clonotype appeared many times. The chain uses TRBV30 and TRBJ1-5; D remains ambiguous. This CDR3 has 14 amino acids. V lost 0 bases, J lost 2 bases, and 8 bases lay in between. The V gene's germline CDR1 is GTSNPN and CDR2 SVGIG (reference sequence). The CDR3 is CAWSVRPGNQPQHF. DNA of the CDR3: TGTGCCTGGAGTGTACGCCCGGGCAATCAGCCCCAGCATTTT.

This clonotype showed up many times. The rearrangement joins TRBV12-3 or TRBV12-4 to TRBJ2-3; unclear D gene. Between the trimmed V and J ends, which lost 3 bases and 0 bases, there was a span of 7 bases. CDR3 length: 14 residues. The chain's CDR3 is CASSFSRSTDTQYF. CDR3 coding DNA: TGTGCCAGCAGTTTTAGCCGGAGCACAGATACGCAGTATTTT.

The chain is built from TRBV20-1 and TRBJ2-7; weak D call: TRBD1 (5 bases). V was shortened by 2 bases and J by 4 bases, with 12 bases between the two germline ends. This CDR3 contains 13 residues. The germline CDR1 and CDR2 sequences are DFQATT and SNEGSKA (reference sequence). The CDR3 coding sequence is TGCAGTGCTAGAAGGGGTGGCGGTTACGAGCAGTACTTC. It specifies CSARRGGGYEQYF.

The gene calls are TRBV5-6 and TRBJ2-7; 8 bases are shared with TRBD2. With 0 bases clipped from V and 2 bases from J, the junction kept 10 bases outside the gene matches. The germline V gene encodes CDR1 SGHDT and CDR2 YYEEEE. The CDR3 loop spans 17 amino acids. The CDR3 spells CASSLVHAGLVTYEQYF. CDR3 in DNA: TGTGCCAGCAGCTTGGTCCACGCGGGACTAGTCACCTACGAGCAGTACTTC.

The sample holds a few counts of this clonotype. The chain carries TRBV7-2 and TRBJ2-5, with D perhaps TRBD2 (5 bases). Deletions cut 6 bases from V and 4 bases from J, with 12 bases between. Germline values: CDR1 SGHTA, CDR2 FQGNSA. CDR3 length: 13 amino acids. The CDR3 DNA follows: TGTGCCAGCAGACCCACGGAGGTAGAGACCCAGTACTTC. It is translated as CASRPTEVETQYF.

Many counts were recorded for this clonotype. V gene TRBV5-1 combines with J gene TRBJ1-1; no definite D call. The CDR3 consists of 15 residues. The germline V gene has CDR1 SGHRS and CDR2 YFSETQ. V dropped 0 bases and J dropped 3 bases, with 12 bases sitting between them. The CDR3 spells CASSLARPRDTEAFF. The DNA for the CDR3 is TGCGCCAGCAGCTTGGCAAGGCCAAGGGACACTGAAGCTTTCTTT.

In its sample, this clonotype was seen a few times. The chain carries TRBV12-3 or TRBV12-4 and TRBJ2-3, with D hard to call. V lost 5 bases and J 6 bases, leaving 12 bases between the germline ends. The CDR3 is 13 amino acids. CDR3 region: CASSADVGDTQYF. CDR3 DNA sequence: TGTGCCAGCAGTGCTGACGTGGGGGATACGCAGTATTTT.

At least ten counts were recorded for this clonotype. V is TRBV28 and J is TRBJ2-7; the D gene could be TRBD1 or TRBD2 (5 bases each). The CDR3 sequence is 13 residues long. Trimming cost V 6 bases and J 2 bases, with 11 bases left between them. Germline V gene data show CDR1 as MDHEN and CDR2 as SYDVKM. This CDR3 is CASSPSGPYEQYF. CDR3 sequence (DNA): TGTGCCAGCAGCCCCTCGGGGCCCTACGAGCAGTACTTC. Full variable domain (missing parts from reference TRBV28 and TRBJ2-7): DVKVTQSSRYLVKRTGEKVFLECVQDMDHENMFWYRQDPGLGLRLIYFSYDVKMKEKGDIPEGYSVSREKKERFSLILESASTNQTSMYLCASSPSGPYEQYFGPGTRLTVT.